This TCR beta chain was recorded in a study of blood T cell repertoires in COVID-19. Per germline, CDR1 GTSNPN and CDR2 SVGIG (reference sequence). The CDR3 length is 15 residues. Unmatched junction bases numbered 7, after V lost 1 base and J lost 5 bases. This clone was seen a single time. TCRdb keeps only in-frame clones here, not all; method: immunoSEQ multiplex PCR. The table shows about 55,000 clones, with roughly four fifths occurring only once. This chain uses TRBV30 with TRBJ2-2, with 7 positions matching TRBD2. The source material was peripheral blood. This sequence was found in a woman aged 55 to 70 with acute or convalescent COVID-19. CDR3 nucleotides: TGTGCCTGGAGTGGCGGGGAGGGAAGGACCGGGGAGCTGTTTTTT. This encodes CAWSGGEGRTGELFF.